This T cell receptor (beta chain) was identified during a study of T cell changes during pregnancy in multiple sclerosis. The CDR3 extends over 18 amino acids. Unmatched junction bases numbered 10, after V lost 5 bases and J lost 0 bases. Germline CDR1 and CDR2: SGHTA and FQGTGA. Assay: immunoSEQ multiplex PCR; the TCRdb copy retains only in-frame clones and omits some. This repertoire shows roughly 40,000 clones, around 93% found once; its top ten account for less than 0.75%. The chain links TRBV7-3 to TRBJ2-6; TRBD1 matches 7 bases. Sequenced material: CD4+ T cells from peripheral blood mononuclear cells, taken before pregnancy. The TCR comes from a female donor with multiple sclerosis, enrolled in a pregnancy study. CDR3 DNA: TGTGCCAGCAGCCTGACCGGGACAGCCTTCTCTGGGGCCAACGTCCTGACTTTC. It encodes CASSLTGTAFSGANVLTF.